A single T cell receptor beta chain is shown here with its context. Sequencing used immunoSEQ multiplex PCR; TCRdb keeps in-frame clones, though not all of them. The data show about 26,000 clones, 80% to 90% seen once. Germline CDR1 is SGHRS and CDR2 is YFSETQ. The CDR3 covers 18 residues. Between the trimmed V and J ends, which lost 3 bases and 0 bases, there was a span of 20 bases. The data were obtained in a study of human CD4 T cells and Enterobacteriaceae. All CD4+ cells other than CD45RA+CCR7+CD95- naive cells were sorted as memory, over 95% pure. The chain employs TRBV5-1 and TRBJ2-3; weak D call: TRBD1 (6 bases). The TCR comes from a human donor in good health. What was sequenced was memory CD4+ T cells from blood. The CDR3 DNA reads TGCGCCAGCAGCTCCCGATTAACAGGGTTTTCGAGCACAGATACGCAGTATTTT. It codes for CASSSRLTGFSSTDTQYF.